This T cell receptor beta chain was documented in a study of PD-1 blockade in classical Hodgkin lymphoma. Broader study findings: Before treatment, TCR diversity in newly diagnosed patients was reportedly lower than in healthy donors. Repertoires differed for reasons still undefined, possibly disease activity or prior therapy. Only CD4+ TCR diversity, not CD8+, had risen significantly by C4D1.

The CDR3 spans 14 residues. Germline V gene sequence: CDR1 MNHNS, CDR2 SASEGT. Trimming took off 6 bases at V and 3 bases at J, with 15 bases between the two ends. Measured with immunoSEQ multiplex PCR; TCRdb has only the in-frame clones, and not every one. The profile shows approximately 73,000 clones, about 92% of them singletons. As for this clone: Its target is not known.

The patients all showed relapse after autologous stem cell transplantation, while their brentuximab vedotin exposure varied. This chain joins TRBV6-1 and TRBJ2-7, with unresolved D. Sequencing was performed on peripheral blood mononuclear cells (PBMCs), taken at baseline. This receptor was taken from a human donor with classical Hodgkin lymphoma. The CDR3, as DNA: TGTGCCAGCAGCGAACCCGTGTTCGGCTACGAGCAGTACTTC. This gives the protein CASSEPVFGYEQYF.